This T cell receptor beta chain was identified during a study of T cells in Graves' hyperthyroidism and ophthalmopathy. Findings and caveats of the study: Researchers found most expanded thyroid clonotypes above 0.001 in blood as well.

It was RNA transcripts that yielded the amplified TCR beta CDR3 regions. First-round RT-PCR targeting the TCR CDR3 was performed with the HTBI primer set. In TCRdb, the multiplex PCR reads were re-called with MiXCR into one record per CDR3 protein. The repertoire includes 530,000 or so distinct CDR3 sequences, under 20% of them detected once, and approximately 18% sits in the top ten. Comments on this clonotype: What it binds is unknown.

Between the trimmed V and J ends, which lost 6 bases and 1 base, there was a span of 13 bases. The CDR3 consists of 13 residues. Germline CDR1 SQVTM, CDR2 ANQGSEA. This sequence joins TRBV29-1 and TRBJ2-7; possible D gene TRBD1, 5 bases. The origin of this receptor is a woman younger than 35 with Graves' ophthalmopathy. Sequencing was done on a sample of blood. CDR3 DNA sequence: TGCAGCGTAATCAGGGTAGGGTCCTACGAGCAGTACTTC. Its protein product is CSVIRVGSYEQYF.